This T cell receptor (beta chain) was found in a study of human T cells and chemical hapten exposure. Study-level results: Once DPC sensitization occurred, TCRs above 1 in 1000 frequency showed no change. Among expanded TCRs, significantly more large CDR3 similarity clusters formed than among controls.

Time point defined: patch test 1, 2 weeks after DPC sensitization. Treatment noted: therapeutic diphenylcyclopropenone sensitization with weekly scalp DPC. Library preparation tagged each individual cDNA molecule with a unique molecular identifier. One entry per CDR3 protein results from TCRdb running MiXCR on the RACE reads. The data show about 120,000 distinct CDR3 sequences, 12% seen once. Deletions cut 0 bases from V and 7 bases from J, with 17 bases between. Germline-derived CDR1 and CDR2 are SGHRS and YFSETQ. The CDR3 covers 15 residues. This clonotype appeared a few times. Its antigen is currently unknown.

V usage is TRBV5-1 and J usage is TRBJ2-7; possibly TRBD2 for D (5 bases). This sequence originates from a woman aged 50 to 60 with alopecia areata. Some clones in this sample may be carry-over from other donors' samples. Sample: whole blood, taken in connection with sensitization to the hapten diphenylcyclopropenone (DPC). The CDR3: CASSLGLAPFREQYF. The CDR3 DNA sequence: TGCGCCAGCAGCTTGGGGCTAGCTCCCTTCCGAGAGCAGTACTTC.